This T cell receptor (beta chain) was identified in a study of beta chain features in type 1 diabetes. Expressed TCRB transcripts were sequenced, since all the RNA that had been isolated was reverse transcribed. TCRdb's table, derived via immunoSEQ multiplex PCR, lists solely in-frame clones and lacks some. The sample includes about 290,000 clones, 7.5% to 9.5% of them seen just once. The CDR3 extends over 16 amino acids. Per germline, CDR1 SGHAT and CDR2 FQDESV (reference sequence). Trimming took 5 bases from V and 0 from J; bases not matched to a gene: 5. This clone was seen more than once but under ten times.

The source of this sequence is a woman between 18 and 29 years old in good health. The chain couples TRBV11-1 to TRBJ2-1; 9 bases match TRBD1. The sample comprised central memory CD4+ T cells from blood. As DNA, the CDR3 is TGTGCCAGCAGCGGCACAGGGGGCCTCTCCTACAATGAGCAGTTCTTC. It specifies CASSGTGGLSYNEQFF.